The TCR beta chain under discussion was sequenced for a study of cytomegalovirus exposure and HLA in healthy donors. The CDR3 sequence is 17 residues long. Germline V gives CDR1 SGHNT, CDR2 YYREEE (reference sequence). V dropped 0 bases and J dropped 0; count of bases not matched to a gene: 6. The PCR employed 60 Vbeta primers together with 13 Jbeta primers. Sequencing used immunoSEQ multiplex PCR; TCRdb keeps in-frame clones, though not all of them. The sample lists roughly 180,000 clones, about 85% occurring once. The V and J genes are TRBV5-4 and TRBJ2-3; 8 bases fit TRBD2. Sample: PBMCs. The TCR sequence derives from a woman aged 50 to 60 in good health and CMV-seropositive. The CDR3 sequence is CASSLGVLAGSTDTQYF. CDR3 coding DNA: TGTGCCAGCAGCTTGGGAGTCCTAGCGGGCAGCACAGATACGCAGTATTTT. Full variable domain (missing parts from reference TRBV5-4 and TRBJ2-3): ETGVTQSPTHLIKTRGQQVTLRCSSQSGHNTVSWYQQALGQGPQFIFQYYREEENGRGNFPPRFSGLQFPNYSSELNVNALELDDSALYLCASSLGVLAGSTDTQYFGPGTRLTVL.